The 3 T cell receptor beta chains given below trace back to one sample, sequenced in a study of T cells in narcolepsy. Clones were sequenced by immunoSEQ multiplex PCR, and TCRdb holds only the in-frame ones, with some missing. The sample has 25,000 to 35,000 clones; 85% to 90% are singletons. Material: CD45RA- memory CD4+ T cells from PBMCs. These receptors all stem from a human donor with narcolepsy.

This clone was counted between two and nine times. This chain links TRBV6-5 with TRBJ1-2; unclear D gene. Germline V gives CDR1 MNHEY, CDR2 SVGAGI. The CDR3 is 10 residues long. The ends were cut back, 6 bases at V and 7 bases at J, with 6 bases in the middle. DNA for the CDR3: TGTGCCAGCAGCGGTTTTGGCTACACCTTC. It codes for CASSGFGYTF.

The chain carries TRBV28 and TRBJ2-6, with a tentative D call TRBD1 (6 bases). Trimming cost V 6 bases and J 0 bases, with 6 bases left between them. CDR1 MDHEN and CDR2 SYDVKM come from the germline V gene. The CDR3 contains 14 residues. The CDR3: CASRDSSGANVLTF. As DNA, the CDR3 is TGTGCCAGCAGGGACAGCTCTGGGGCCAACGTCCTGACTTTC.

A remark on this clone: Within the sample, other DNA sequences also encode this same CDR3. The chain couples TRBV28 to TRBJ1-3; 7 bases are shared with TRBD1. Germline V gives CDR1 MDHEN, CDR2 SYDVKM. The length of the CDR3 is 16 residues. The ends lost 3 bases at V and 3 bases at J; junction bases unmatched: 8. The CDR3 DNA is TGTGCCAGCAGTTTTCCAGGGGGAAGGCGTGGAAACACCATATATTTT. It codes for CASSFPGGRRGNTIYF.